Following are 6 T cell receptor beta chains from one sample sequenced in a study of T-cell reconstitution after alpha-beta-depleted transplantation in children. The TCRbeta library incorporated unique molecular identifiers. TCRdb re-analysed the PCR reads in MiXCR, keeping a single row per CDR3 protein. The sample has about 490,000 distinct CDR3 sequences, roughly 10% seen once. The specimen was PBMCs, collected before TCRalphabeta/CD19-depleted stem cell transplant. These receptors were obtained from a child aged 2 to 9 with inherited bone marrow failure, due to receive a stem cell transplant.

This clonotype was detected many times. This chain connects TRBV29-1 to TRBJ2-4; D possibly corresponds to TRBD2 (5 bases). Germline V gene sequence: CDR1 SQVTM, CDR2 ANQGSEA. This CDR3 has 13 amino acids. Between the trimmed V and J ends, which lost 4 bases and 2 bases, there was a span of 9 bases. CDR3 sequence (DNA): TGCAGCGTTGTTCCGGGATCCAAAAACATTCAGTACTTC. This translates into CSVVPGSKNIQYF. The full variable domain, completed using reference TRBV29-1 and TRBJ2-4, is SAVISQKPSRDICQRGTSLTIQCQVDSQVTMMFWYRQQPGQSLTLIATANQGSEATYESGFVIDKFPISRPNLTFSTLTVSNMSPEDSSIYLCSVVPGSKNIQYFGAGTRLSVL.

This clonotype showed up many times. The V gene is TRBV12-3 or TRBV12-4, the J gene TRBJ2-7, with 10 bases fitting TRBD1. This CDR3 has 16 residues. Losses at the gene ends were 4 bases for V and 1 base for J; bases not matched to a gene: 7. CDR3 protein: CASSSSDRGPSYEQYF. In DNA form, the CDR3 reads TGTGCCAGCAGTTCGTCTGACAGGGGGCCTTCCTACGAGCAGTACTTC.

This clonotype was seen at least ten times. The chain is built from TRBV12-3 or TRBV12-4 and TRBJ2-7, with 8 bases aligning to TRBD1. The trim removed 3 bases at V and 3 bases at J, leaving 7 bases unmatched. The CDR3 consists of 15 residues. The CDR3: CASSFLGQGGYEQYF. In DNA form, the CDR3 reads TGTGCCAGCAGTTTCCTAGGACAGGGAGGCTACGAGCAGTACTTC.

This clonotype has ten or more counts. The rearrangement uses TRBV4-2 and TRBJ2-1, with TRBD2 matching over 14 bases. This CDR3 region has 19 residues. V shed 3 bases, J shed 7 bases, and the junction held 14 bases outside the gene matches. Per germline, CDR1 LGHNA and CDR2 YNFKEQ. DNA for the CDR3: TGTGCCAGCAGCCACGCACTTGGATTGACTAGCGGGAGGGGTAATGAGCAGTTCTTC. It encodes CASSHALGLTSGRGNEQFF.

The table lists this clonotype with many counts. CDR3 in DNA: TGTGCCAGCAGCTTAGCGGGGGACAACTGGGAGCGGGGCTACACCTTC. This translates into CASSLAGDNWERGYTF. The V gene is TRBV7-2, the J gene TRBJ1-2; tentatively, D is TRBD1 (6 bases). Trimming stripped 0 bases from V and 8 bases from J, with 19 bases between. The CDR3 sequence is 16 residues long. Germline V CDR1 and CDR2: SGHTA, FQGNSA. Full variable domain (remainder filled in from reference TRBV7-2 and TRBJ1-2): GAGVSQSPSNKVTEKGKDVELRCDPISGHTALYWYRQSLGQGLEFLIYFQGNSAPDKSGLPSDRFSAERTGGSVSTLTIQRTQQEDSAVYLCASSLAGDNWERGYTFGSGTRLTVV.

Ten or more counts support this clonotype. V and J are TRBV5-1 and TRBJ2-5; TRBD2 is a possible D gene (6 bases). The CDR3 covers 15 residues. CDR1 and CDR2 (germline): SGHRS, YFSETQ. V shed 1 base and J shed 5 bases, with 15 bases lying between them. The CDR3 nucleotides are TGCGCCAGCAGCTTGAATAGCGGAGTGGGGGAGACCCAGTACTTC. This codes for CASSLNSGVGETQYF.